Below, one T cell receptor beta chain is given with its context. This clone was picked up one time. Its antigen remains undetermined. Base qualities are missing; no much larger clone stands one base away. The germline V gene provides CDR1 MDHEN and CDR2 SYDVKM. Spanning cysteine to phenylalanine, the CDR3 consists of 17 amino acids. The read is trimmed to its CDR3 DNA, 51 bases read in frame from base 1. Clipping removes 5 bases from V and 2 bases from J, with 12 as the unmatched junction base count. For sequencing of the TCRbeta CDR3 region, genomic DNA was extracted from the sorted cells. TCRbeta CDR3 regions were sequenced using the immunoSEQ Assay. Here the immuneACCESS table is served through TCRdb, limited to in-frame sequences with V and J called. Missing clones are a known gap in these copies; in checked studies unresolved V genes cover under half, and the rest lacks a known reason. Across this sample there are 11,000 or so clones, with 70% to 80% seen only once. Approximately 41% of the sample is held by the ten biggest clonotypes.

Patients with autoimmune disease history or receiving systemic immunosuppression were excluded from the trial. Peripheral blood for TCR sequencing was drawn from every dose cohort at baseline, at cycle 4 day 1 and at cycle 7 day 1. The samples were drawn from a first-in-human, open-label, multicenter phase I dose-escalation trial of ivuxolimab. Adults with locally advanced or metastatic melanoma, renal cell, hepatocellular, or head and neck squamous cell carcinoma were enrolled in the trial. CD4+ and CD8+ T cells were sorted separately from peripheral blood before TCR sequencing. This specimen comes from a study of OX40 agonist ivuxolimab in advanced cancers. Study-level background: The costimulatory receptor OX40 (CD134) was targeted by ivuxolimab, a fully human IgG2 agonistic monoclonal antibody. Intravenous ivuxolimab was administered to patients every 2 weeks at six dose levels: 0.01, 0.1, 0.3, 1.5, 3 and 10 mg/kg. Among the approximately 54 dose-escalation patients, around 19 had hepatocellular carcinoma, 15 or so melanoma, 9 renal cell carcinoma and 9 head and neck cancer. In the dose-escalation cohort, around four fifths of patients were male, and the mean age was around 60 years, with a range of about 23 to 90. Prior anti-PD-1, anti-PD-L1 or anti-CTLA-4 therapy was permitted, and 30% to 50% of dose-escalation patients had received checkpoint inhibitors. Partial responses occurred in three dose-escalation patients, of whom one had hepatocellular carcinoma and two had cutaneous melanoma. The point of sequencing TCRbeta in the periphery was to test whether ivuxolimab changed TCR sequence diversity and drove clonal T-cell expansion. The paper describes the monotherapy dose-escalation part (N of about 55 patients) of the phase I trial of ivuxolimab. Broad study findings and their caveats: Partial responders in the 0.1-3.0 mg/kg groups had among the lowest normalized peripheral clonal expansion, especially among CD8+ T cells. After ivuxolimab, CD8+ T cells had more expanded clones than CD4+ T cells on average. Low levels of normalized T-cell clonal expansion were also shown by some nonresponding patients. Clonal expansion of both CD4+ and CD8+ blood T cells was observed from baseline to week 6 at doses 0.1 to 3.0 mg/kg. Which antigens the clonally expanded peripheral T cells were specific for was not determined.

This TCR was recovered from an adult with an advanced solid tumor such as melanoma, head and neck, liver or kidney cancer. The rearrangement joined TRBV28 to TRBJ1-2, with 9 central nucleotides matching TRBD1. The sample consisted of CD4+ or CD8+ T cells sorted from blood, taken in a trial of the OX40 agonist ivuxolimab. The DNA reads TGTGCCAGCAGTCCGATAGGCGGGGGACAGGGAAACTATGGCTACACCTTC. Protein translation: CASSPIGGGQGNYGYTF.